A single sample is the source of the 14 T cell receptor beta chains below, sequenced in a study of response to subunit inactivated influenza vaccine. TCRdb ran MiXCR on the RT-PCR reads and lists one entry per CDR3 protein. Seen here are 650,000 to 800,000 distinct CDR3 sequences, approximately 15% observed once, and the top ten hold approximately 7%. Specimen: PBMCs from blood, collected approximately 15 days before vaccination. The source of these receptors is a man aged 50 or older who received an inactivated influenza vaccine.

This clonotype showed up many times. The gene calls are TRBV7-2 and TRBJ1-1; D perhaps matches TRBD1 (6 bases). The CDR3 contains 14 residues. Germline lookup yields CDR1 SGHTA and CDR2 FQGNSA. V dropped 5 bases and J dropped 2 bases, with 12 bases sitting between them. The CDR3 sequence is CASSTGTPNTEAFF. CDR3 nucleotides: TGTGCCAGCAGCACCGGGACACCAAACACTGAAGCTTTCTTT. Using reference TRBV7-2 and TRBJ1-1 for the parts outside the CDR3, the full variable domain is GAGVSQSPSNKVTEKGKDVELRCDPISGHTALYWYRQSLGQGLEFLIYFQGNSAPDKSGLPSDRFSAERTGGSVSTLTIQRTQQEDSAVYLCASSTGTPNTEAFFGQGTRLTVV.

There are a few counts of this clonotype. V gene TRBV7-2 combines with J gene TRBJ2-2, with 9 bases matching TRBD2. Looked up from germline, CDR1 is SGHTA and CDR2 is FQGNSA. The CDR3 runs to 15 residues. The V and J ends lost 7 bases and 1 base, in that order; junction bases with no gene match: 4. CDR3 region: CASTYSGGNTGELFF. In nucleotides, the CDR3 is TGTGCCAGCACATATAGCGGGGGGAACACCGGGGAGCTGTTTTTT.

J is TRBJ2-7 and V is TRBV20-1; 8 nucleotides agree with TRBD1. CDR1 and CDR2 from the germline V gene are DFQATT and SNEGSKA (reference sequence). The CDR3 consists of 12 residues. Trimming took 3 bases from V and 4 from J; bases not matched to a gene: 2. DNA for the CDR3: TGCAGTGCTAGGGACAGGGAGTACGAGCAGTACTTC. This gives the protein CSARDREYEQYF.

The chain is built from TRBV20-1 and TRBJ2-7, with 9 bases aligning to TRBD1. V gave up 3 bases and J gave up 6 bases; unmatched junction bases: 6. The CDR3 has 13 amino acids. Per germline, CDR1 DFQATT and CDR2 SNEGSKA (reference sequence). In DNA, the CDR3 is TGCAGTGCTAGGGACAGGGGAGGATCCGAGCAGTACTTC. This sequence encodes CSARDRGGSEQYF.

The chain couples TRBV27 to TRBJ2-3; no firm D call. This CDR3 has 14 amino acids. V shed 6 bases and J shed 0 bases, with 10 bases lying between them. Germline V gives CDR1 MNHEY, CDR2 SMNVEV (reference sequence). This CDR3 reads CASRGEYSTDTQYF. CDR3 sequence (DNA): TGTGCCAGCAGGGGCGAATATAGCACAGATACGCAGTATTTT.

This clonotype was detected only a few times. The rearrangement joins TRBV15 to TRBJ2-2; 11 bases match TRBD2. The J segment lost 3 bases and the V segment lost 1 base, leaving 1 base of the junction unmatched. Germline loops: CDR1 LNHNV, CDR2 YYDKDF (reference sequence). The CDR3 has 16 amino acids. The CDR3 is CATSRVAGGYTGELFF. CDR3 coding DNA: TGTGCCACCAGCAGAGTAGCGGGAGGGTACACCGGGGAGCTGTTTTTT. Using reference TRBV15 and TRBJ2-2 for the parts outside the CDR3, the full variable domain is DAMVIQNPRYQVTQFGKPVTLSCSQTLNHNVMYWYQQKSSQAPKLLFHYYDKDFNNEADTPDNFQSRRPNTSFCFLDIRSPGLGDTAMYLCATSRVAGGYTGELFFGEGSRLTVL.

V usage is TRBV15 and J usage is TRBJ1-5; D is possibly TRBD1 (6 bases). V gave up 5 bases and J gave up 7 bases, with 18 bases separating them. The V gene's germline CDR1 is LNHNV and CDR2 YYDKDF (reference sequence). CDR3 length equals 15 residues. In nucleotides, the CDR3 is TGTGCCACCAGCGGCCCGACAGGACCCAGGCAGCCCCAGCATTTT. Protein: CATSGPTGPRQPQHF.

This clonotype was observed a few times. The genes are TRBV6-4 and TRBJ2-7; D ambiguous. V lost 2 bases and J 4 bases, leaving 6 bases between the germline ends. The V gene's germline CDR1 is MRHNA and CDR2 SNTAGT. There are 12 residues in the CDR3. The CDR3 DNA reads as TGTGCCAGCAGTGACCATGGTTACGAGCAGTACTTC. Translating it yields CASSDHGYEQYF.

CDR3 DNA sequence: TGTGCCAGCAGCTTGTCTACTAGCGCCAGACAAGAGACCCAGTACTTC. This gives the protein CASSLSTSARQETQYF. The chain employs TRBV5-5 and TRBJ2-5; 7 bases match TRBD2. This CDR3 has 16 residues. CDR1 SGHKS and CDR2 YYEKEE come from the germline V gene (reference sequence). The junction had 8 bases not matched to a gene; V was cut back by 1 base and J by 2 bases. Complete variable domain (other parts from reference TRBV5-5 and TRBJ2-5): DAGVTQSPTHLIKTRGQQVTLRCSPISGHKSVSWYQQVLGQGPQFIFQYYEKEERGRGNFPDRFSARQFPNYSSELNVNALLLGDSALYLCASSLSTSARQETQYFGPGTRLLVL.

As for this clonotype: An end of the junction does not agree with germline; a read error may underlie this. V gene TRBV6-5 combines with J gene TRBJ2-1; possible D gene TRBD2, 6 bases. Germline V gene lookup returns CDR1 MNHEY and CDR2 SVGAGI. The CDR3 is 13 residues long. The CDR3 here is CAISYRTSKEQFF. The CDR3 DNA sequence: TGTGCCATCAGTTACCGTACTAGCAAAGAGCAGTTCTTC.

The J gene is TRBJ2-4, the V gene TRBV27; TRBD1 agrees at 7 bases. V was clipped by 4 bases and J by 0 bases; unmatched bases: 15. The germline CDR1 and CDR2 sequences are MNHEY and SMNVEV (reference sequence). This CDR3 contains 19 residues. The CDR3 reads CASSSTHPVDRVAKNIQYF. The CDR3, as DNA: TGTGCCAGCAGTTCTACCCACCCTGTTGACAGGGTAGCCAAAAACATTCAGTACTTC.

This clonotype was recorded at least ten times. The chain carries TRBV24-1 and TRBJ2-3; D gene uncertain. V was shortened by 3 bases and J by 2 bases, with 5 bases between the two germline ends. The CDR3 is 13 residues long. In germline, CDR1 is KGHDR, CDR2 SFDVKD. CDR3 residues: CATSDRNTDTQYF. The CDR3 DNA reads TGTGCCACCAGTGATAGGAACACAGATACGCAGTATTTT.

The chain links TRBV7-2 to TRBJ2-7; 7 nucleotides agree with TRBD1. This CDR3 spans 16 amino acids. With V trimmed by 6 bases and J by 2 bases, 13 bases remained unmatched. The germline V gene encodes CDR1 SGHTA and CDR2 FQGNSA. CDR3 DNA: TGTGCCAGCAGTCTAAGGGACCAGGGGGTAACCTACGAGCAGTACTTC. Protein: CASSLRDQGVTYEQYF. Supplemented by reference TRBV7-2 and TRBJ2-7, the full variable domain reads GAGVSQSPSNKVTEKGKDVELRCDPISGHTALYWYRQSLGQGLEFLIYFQGNSAPDKSGLPSDRFSAERTGGSVSTLTIQRTQQEDSAVYLCASSLRDQGVTYEQYFGPGTRLTVT.

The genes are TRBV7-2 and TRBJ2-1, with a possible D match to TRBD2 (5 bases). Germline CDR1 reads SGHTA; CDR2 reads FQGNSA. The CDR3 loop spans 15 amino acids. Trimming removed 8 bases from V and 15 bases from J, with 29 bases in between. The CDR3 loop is CASSLSGSTKNIPFF. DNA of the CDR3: TGTGCCAGCTCCCTTTCGGGGTCGACAAAAAATATTCCGTTCTTC.